This section outlines one TCR beta chain sequence together with its context. Its antigen is undetermined. This specimen belongs to a study of cytomegalovirus exposure and HLA in healthy donors. Study-level information: In a later analysis, it was reported that the 110 or so validation repertoires had been produced on the same platform as the 670 or so repertoires belonging to the first cohort.

The V gene's germline CDR1 is LNHDA and CDR2 SQIVND (reference sequence). Trimming pared 3 bases from V and 6 bases from J, leaving 11 bases between. The CDR3 spans 13 residues. Overall study findings and caveats: High sensitivity and specificity were reportedly achieved when the classifier diagnosed cytomegalovirus status. The study flagged around 150 TCR beta chains as cytomegalovirus-associated.

The protocol was immunoSEQ multiplex PCR, while the TCRdb copy is restricted to in-frame clones and leaves out a portion. The table lists under 100,000 clones, 85% to 95% of them singletons, with around 0.69% in the top ten. The chain couples TRBV19 to TRBJ1-2; D is unresolved. The clonotype originates from a woman between 18 and 30 years old in good health and CMV-seronegative. The sequenced material came from PBMCs. CDR3 residues: CASSISGRDGYTF. The CDR3 DNA is TGTGCCAGTAGTATTTCAGGCAGAGATGGCTACACCTTC. Filled out from reference TRBV19 and TRBJ1-2, the complete variable domain reads DGGITQSPKYLFRKEGQNVTLSCEQNLNHDAMYWYRQDPGQGLRLIYYSQIVNDFQKGDIAEGYSVSREKKESFPLTVTSAQKNPTAFYLCASSISGRDGYTFGSGTRLTVV.